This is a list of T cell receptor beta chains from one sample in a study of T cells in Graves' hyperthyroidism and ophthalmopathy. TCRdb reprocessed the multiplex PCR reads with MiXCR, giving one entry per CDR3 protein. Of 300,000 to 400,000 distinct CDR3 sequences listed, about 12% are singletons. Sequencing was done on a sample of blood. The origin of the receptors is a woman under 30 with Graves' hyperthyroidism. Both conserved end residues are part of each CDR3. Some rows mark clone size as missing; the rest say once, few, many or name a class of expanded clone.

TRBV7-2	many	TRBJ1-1	CASSLDGQEDTEAFF
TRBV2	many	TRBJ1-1	CASSDRLGTEAFF
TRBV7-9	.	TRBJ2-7	CASNVSQGYEQYF
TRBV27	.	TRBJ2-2	CASSLAYGGELFF
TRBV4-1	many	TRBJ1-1	CASSQGYAPGTEAFF
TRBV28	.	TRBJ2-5	CASSPPRARETQYF
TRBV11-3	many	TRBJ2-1	CASSSLTSGSQFF
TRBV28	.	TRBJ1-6	CASSPPRDSPLHF
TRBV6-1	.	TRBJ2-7	CASSGRQGQALYEQYF
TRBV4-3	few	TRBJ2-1	CASSQGTGRGNEQFF
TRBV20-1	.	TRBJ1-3	CSAREAGIWGNTIYF
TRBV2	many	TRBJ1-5	CASSEAAGRNQPQHF
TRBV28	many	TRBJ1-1	CASSPEGVSNTEAFF
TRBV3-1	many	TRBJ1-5	CASSQGTGGNQPQHF
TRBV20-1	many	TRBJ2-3	CSAPDREGTDTQYF
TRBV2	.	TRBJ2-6	CASRADNSGANVLTF
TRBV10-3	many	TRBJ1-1	CAISAGTGVTEAFF
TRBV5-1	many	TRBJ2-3	CASSLEGLGTGGRTDTQYF
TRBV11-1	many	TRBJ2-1	CASTDSGSSYNEQFF
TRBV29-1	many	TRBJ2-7	CSVDSDTDYEQYF
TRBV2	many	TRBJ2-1	CASSENMGVAYNEQFF
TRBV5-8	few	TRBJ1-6	CASSLGVTGSEALHF
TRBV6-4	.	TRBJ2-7	CASRAGGAGYEQYF
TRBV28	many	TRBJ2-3	CASSAGLAGPPGDTQYF
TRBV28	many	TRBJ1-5	CASGWSNQPQHF
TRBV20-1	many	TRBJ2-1	CSARLAGINNEQFF
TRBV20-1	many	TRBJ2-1	CSARDKWRRVPNEQFF
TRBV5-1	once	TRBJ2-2	CASSHQGVRNTGELFF
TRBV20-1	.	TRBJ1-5	CSARDGSGYSNQPQHF
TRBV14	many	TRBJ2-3	CASSQLLAGGSDTQYF
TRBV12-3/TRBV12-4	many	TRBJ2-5	CASSLTSGGLQETQYF
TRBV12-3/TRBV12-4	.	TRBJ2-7	CANSSRDPIWTRGTYEQYF
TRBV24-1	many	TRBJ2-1	CATKSTASSYNEQFF
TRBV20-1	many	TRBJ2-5	CSANNPGGAAETQYF
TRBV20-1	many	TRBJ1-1	CSADREGATNEAFF
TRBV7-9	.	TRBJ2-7	CATAETGASYEQYF
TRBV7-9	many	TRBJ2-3	CASRSEGGTDTQYF
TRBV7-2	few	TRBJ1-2	CASSLARSFVYGYTF
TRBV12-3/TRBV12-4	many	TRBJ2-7	CASSLRGLVYEQYF
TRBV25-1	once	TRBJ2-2	CASSDNRFDGELFF
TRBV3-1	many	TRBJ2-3	CASSQTVGRPTDTQYF
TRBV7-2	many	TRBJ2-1	CASRRVTSSYNEQFF
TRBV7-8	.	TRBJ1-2	CASSLAPDRFGGYTF
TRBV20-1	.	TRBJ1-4	CSARDGGFEKLFF
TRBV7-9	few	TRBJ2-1	CASDRDGGKNEQFF
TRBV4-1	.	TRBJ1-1	CASKFGIEKTEAFF
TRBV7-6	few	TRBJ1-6	CASSPQSRRTNSPLHF